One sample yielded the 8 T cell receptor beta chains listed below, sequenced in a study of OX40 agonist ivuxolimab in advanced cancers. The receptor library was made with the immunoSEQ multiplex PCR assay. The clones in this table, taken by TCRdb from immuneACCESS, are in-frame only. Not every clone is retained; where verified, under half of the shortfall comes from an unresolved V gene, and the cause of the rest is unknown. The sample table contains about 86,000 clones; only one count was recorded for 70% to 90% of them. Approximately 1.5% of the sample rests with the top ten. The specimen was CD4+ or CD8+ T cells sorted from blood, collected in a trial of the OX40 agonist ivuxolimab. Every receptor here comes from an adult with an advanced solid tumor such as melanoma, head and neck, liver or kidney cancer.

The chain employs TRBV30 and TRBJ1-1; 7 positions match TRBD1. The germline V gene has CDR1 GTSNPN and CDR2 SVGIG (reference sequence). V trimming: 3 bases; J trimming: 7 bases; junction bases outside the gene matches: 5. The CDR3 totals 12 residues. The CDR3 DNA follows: TGTGCCTGGAGAGAGGACAGGTTTGAAGCTTTCTTT. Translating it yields CAWREDRFEAFF.

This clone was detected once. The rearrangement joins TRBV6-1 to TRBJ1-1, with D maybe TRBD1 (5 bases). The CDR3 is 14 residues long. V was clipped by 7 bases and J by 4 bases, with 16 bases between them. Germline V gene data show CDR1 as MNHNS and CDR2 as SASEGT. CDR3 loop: CASKLTAGATEAFF. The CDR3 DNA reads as TGTGCCAGCAAATTAACGGCCGGGGCCACTGAAGCTTTCTTT.

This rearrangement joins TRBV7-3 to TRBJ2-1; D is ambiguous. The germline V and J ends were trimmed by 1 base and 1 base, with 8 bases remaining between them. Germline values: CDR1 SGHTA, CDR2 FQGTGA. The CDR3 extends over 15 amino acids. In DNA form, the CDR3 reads TGTGCCAGCAGCTTAAGTACCGGTTCCTACAATGAGCAGTTCTTC. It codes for CASSLSTGSYNEQFF.

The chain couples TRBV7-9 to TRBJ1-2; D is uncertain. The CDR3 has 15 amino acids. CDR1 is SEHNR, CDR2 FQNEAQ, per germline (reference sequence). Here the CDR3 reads CASSSLTRRSYGYTF. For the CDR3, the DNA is TGTGCATCCAGCAGTCTGACCCGCAGGAGCTATGGCTACACCTTC.

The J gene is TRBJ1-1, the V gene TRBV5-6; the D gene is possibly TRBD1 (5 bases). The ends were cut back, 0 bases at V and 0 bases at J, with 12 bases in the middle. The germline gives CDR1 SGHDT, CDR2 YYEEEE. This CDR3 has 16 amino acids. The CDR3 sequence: CASSLVGPAMNTEAFF. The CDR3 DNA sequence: TGTGCCAGCAGCTTGGTGGGGCCAGCGATGAACACTGAAGCTTTCTTT.

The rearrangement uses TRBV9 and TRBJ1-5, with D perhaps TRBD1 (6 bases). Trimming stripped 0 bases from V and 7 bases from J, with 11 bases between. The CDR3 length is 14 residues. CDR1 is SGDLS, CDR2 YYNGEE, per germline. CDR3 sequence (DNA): TGTGCCAGCAGCGTAGATCTGGGGGCGCAGCCCCAGCATTTT. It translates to CASSVDLGAQPQHF.

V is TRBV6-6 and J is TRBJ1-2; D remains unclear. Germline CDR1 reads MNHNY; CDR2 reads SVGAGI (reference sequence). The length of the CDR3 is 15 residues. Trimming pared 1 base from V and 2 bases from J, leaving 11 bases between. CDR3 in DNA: TGTGCCAGCAGTTACTTTCGGGAGGCGAACTATGGCTACACCTTC. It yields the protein CASSYFREANYGYTF.

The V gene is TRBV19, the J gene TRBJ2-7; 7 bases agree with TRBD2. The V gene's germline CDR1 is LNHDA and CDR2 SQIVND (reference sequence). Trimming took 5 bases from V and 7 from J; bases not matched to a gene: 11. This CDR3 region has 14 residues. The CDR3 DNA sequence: TGTGCCAGTAGTCCACAGCGGGGACTACCAGAGCAGTACTTC. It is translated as CASSPQRGLPEQYF.